This T cell receptor beta chain comes out of a study of cytomegalovirus exposure and HLA in healthy donors. The PCR ran on 60 Vbeta and 13 Jbeta primers. TCRdb's table, derived via immunoSEQ multiplex PCR, lists solely in-frame clones and lacks some. This table holds around 51,000 clones. Between the trimmed V and J ends, which lost 0 bases and 7 bases, there was a span of 16 bases. The CDR3 sequence is 16 residues long. The germline gives CDR1 MGHRA, CDR2 YSYEKL. The sequencing input was PBMCs. This receptor was obtained from a woman aged 40 to 49 in good health and CMV-seronegative. This rearrangement joins TRBV4-1 to TRBJ1-5; a possible D gene is TRBD1 (6 bases). The CDR3 spells CASSQDLAGERQPQHF. CDR3 in DNA: TGCGCCAGCAGCCAAGATCTGGCAGGGGAGAGACAGCCCCAGCATTTT.